Below are 20 T cell receptor beta chains sequenced from a single sample in a study of blood T cell repertoires in COVID-19. Here immunoSEQ multiplex PCR was the method, and the copy in TCRdb shows in-frame clones only, minus some. The repertoire holds fewer than 120,000 clones, with roughly four fifths as singletons. Input material: peripheral blood. These TCRs come from a woman aged 55-70 years with acute or convalescent COVID-19.

V usage is TRBV18 and J usage is TRBJ2-5; maybe TRBD2 (5 bases). The germline V gene has CDR1 KGHSH and CDR2 LQKENI. V was pared by 4 bases and J by 5 bases, with 14 bases between. The CDR3 has 14 amino acids. DNA of the CDR3: TGTGCCAGCTCACAGACTGAGGGTGTTGAGACCCAGTACTTC. It encodes CASSQTEGVETQYF.

This chain connects TRBV2 to TRBJ2-5; 10 bases fit TRBD1. Germline V gene sequence: CDR1 SNHLY, CDR2 FYNNEI. V shed 11 bases and J 3 bases; nucleotides not matched to a gene: 9. The CDR3 is made up of 14 amino acids. The CDR3 nucleotides read TGTGCCGGGGGTGGGGACAGGGGTAAAGAGACCCAGTACTTC. Encoded protein: CAGGGDRGKETQYF.

The rearrangement joins TRBV11-2 to TRBJ2-1; D ambiguous. Germline values: CDR1 SGHAT, CDR2 FQNNGV. V lost 5 bases to trimming and J lost 2 bases, with 7 bases between them. The CDR3 extends over 13 amino acids. The CDR3 spells CASSPFPYNEQFF. The CDR3 DNA follows: TGTGCCAGCAGCCCATTCCCCTACAATGAGCAGTTCTTC.

This chain joins TRBV3-1 (or the pseudogene TRBV3-2) and TRBJ2-3; possibly TRBD2 for D (6 bases). This CDR3 comprises 16 residues. Germline V lookup: CDR1 LGHDT, CDR2 YNNKEL (reference sequence). Between the trimmed V and J ends, which lost 0 bases and 0 bases, there was a span of 10 bases. The CDR3 loop is CASSQEAGSSTDTQYF. The DNA of the CDR3 is TGTGCCAGCAGCCAAGAGGCGGGGTCTAGCACAGATACGCAGTATTTT.

The chain is built from TRBV19 and TRBJ1-5, with 7 bases aligning to TRBD1. V was pared by 6 bases and J by 6 bases, with 8 bases of the junction left unmatched. Looked up from germline, CDR1 is LNHDA and CDR2 is SQIVND (reference sequence). The CDR3 extends over 14 amino acids. In DNA, the CDR3 is TGTGCCAGTAGGCCCGACAGGGTTGGTCAGCCCCAGCATTTT. Protein sequence: CASRPDRVGQPQHF.

The gene calls are TRBV5-1 and TRBJ1-2; 9 nucleotides agree with TRBD1. V shed 4 bases and J 5 bases; nucleotides not matched to a gene: 6. This CDR3 contains 14 residues. Germline V CDR1 and CDR2: SGHRS, YFSETQ. The CDR3 is CASSGGQGPYGYTF. The DNA for the CDR3 is TGCGCCAGCAGCGGGGGACAGGGCCCGTATGGCTACACCTTC.

This clone was seen once. The chain combines TRBV15 with TRBJ2-7; D remains unclear. CDR3 length equals 13 residues. Trimming left V 0 bases short and J 5 bases short, with 8 bases between. Germline V gene lookup returns CDR1 LNHNV and CDR2 YYDKDF (reference sequence). Here the CDR3 reads CATSRDWQNEQYF. The CDR3 region has the DNA TGTGCCACCAGCAGAGACTGGCAGAACGAGCAGTACTTC.

CDR3 region: CASSQAAGTNEKLFF. As DNA, the CDR3 is TGCGCCAGCAGCCAAGCGGCAGGAACTAATGAAAAACTGTTTTTT. This rearrangement joins TRBV4-3 to TRBJ1-4; D unresolved. The germline V and J ends were trimmed by 1 base and 1 base, with 7 bases remaining between them. Germline V gene sequence: CDR1 LGHNA, CDR2 YSLEER. The CDR3 is 15 residues long.

The genes are TRBV2 and TRBJ1-4; D unclear. Trimming stripped 11 bases from V and 0 bases from J, with 13 bases between. Germline V gene lookup returns CDR1 SNHLY and CDR2 FYNNEI. The CDR3 sequence is 14 residues long. CDR3 sequence: CAGQRLATNEKLFF. CDR3 bases: TGTGCCGGGCAACGTCTGGCAACTAATGAAAAACTGTTTTTT.

V is TRBV30 and J is TRBJ1-3; D unclear. The germline V and J ends were trimmed by 4 bases and 0 bases, with 7 bases remaining between them. The CDR3 is 13 amino acids. Germline CDR1 reads GTSNPN; CDR2 reads SVGIG (reference sequence). Here the CDR3 DNA reads TGTGCCTGGAACTTTCTCTCTGGAAACACCATATATTTT. Its translation: CAWNFLSGNTIYF.

This clone was counted a few times. The chain links TRBV3-1 (or the pseudogene TRBV3-2) to TRBJ2-5; D ambiguous. The CDR3 consists of 11 residues. Germline V gives CDR1 LGHDT, CDR2 YNNKEL (reference sequence). V was trimmed by 2 bases and J by 5 bases, leaving 3 bases between them. In DNA, the CDR3 is TGTGCCAGCAGCCAACGGGAGACCCAGTACTTC. Translated, it gives CASSQRETQYF.

This clone was found once. An end of the junction does not agree with germline; a read error may underlie this. DNA for the CDR3: TGTGCCAGCAGCCCGACTAGCGGCAAAGAGGCCCAGTACTTC. This gives the protein CASSPTSGKEAQYF. The gene calls are TRBV7-9 and TRBJ2-5, with 9 bases aligning to TRBD2. The CDR3 is made up of 14 amino acids. Germline V gene lookup returns CDR1 SEHNR and CDR2 FQNEAQ (reference sequence).

The chain carries TRBV29-1 and TRBJ1-3, with D possibly TRBD1 on 6 matching bases. Germline-derived CDR1 and CDR2 are SQVTM and ANQGSEA. The CDR3 runs 14 residues. V lost 6 bases, J lost 0 bases, and 12 bases lay in between. The CDR3 spells CSVDRGGSGNTIYF. CDR3 coding DNA: TGCAGCGTAGATCGAGGGGGCTCTGGAAACACCATATATTTT.

This clone was observed a few times. This chain joins TRBV5-4 and TRBJ2-2; tentatively, D is TRBD2 (5 bases). The length of the CDR3 is 13 residues. Germline lookup yields CDR1 SGHNT and CDR2 YYREEE (reference sequence). The ends were cut back, 1 base at V and 7 bases at J, with 8 bases in the middle. Here the CDR3 DNA reads TGTGCCAGCAGCTTGAGCCGGGGCGGGGAGCTGTTTTTT. Translation: CASSLSRGGELFF.

CDR3 sequence reads: CASRQARSTDTQYF. DNA of the CDR3: TGCGCCAGCAGGCAGGCCAGGAGCACAGATACGCAGTATTTT. The chain joins TRBV5-1 to TRBJ2-3; D is unresolved. V dropped 5 bases and J dropped 0 bases, with 10 bases sitting between them. There are 14 residues in the CDR3. Germline V lookup: CDR1 SGHRS, CDR2 YFSETQ.

V gene TRBV9 combines with J gene TRBJ1-2; D possibly corresponds to TRBD1 (5 bases). This CDR3 is built from 17 residues. Germline values: CDR1 SGDLS, CDR2 YYNGEE. V lost 4 bases, J lost 0 bases, and 19 bases lay in between. CDR3 sequence: CASSPRQRAGSNYGYTF. The DNA of the CDR3 is TGTGCCAGCAGCCCGCGACAGCGAGCTGGATCTAACTATGGCTACACCTTC.

The CDR3 region is CASSSGTSWGARETQYF. The CDR3 coding sequence is TGTGCCAGCAGCTCCGGGACTAGCTGGGGGGCTAGAGAGACCCAGTACTTC. The chain couples TRBV7-6 to TRBJ2-5, with TRBD2 identical over 9 bases. Germline CDR1 reads SGHVS; CDR2 reads FNYEAQ. CDR3 length: 17 residues. With 4 bases clipped from V and 4 bases from J, the junction kept 13 bases outside the gene matches.

Regarding this clone: This CDR3 is also generated by other DNA sequences in the sample. The chain carries TRBV5-1 and TRBJ2-3; 8 positions match TRBD2. V shed 4 bases, J shed 2 bases, and the junction held 3 bases outside the gene matches. Germline V gene sequence: CDR1 SGHRS, CDR2 YFSETQ. This CDR3 has 14 residues. The CDR3 protein is CASSPGGATDTQYF. CDR3 sequence (DNA): TGCGCCAGCAGCCCGGGAGGGGCCACAGATACGCAGTATTTT.

The J gene is TRBJ1-6, the V gene TRBV6-4; no firm D call. Germline CDR1 and CDR2: MRHNA and SNTAGT. The ends were cut back, 2 bases at V and 7 bases at J, with 6 bases in the middle. This CDR3 region has 13 residues. The CDR3 sequence: CASSDQENSPLHF. CDR3 sequence (DNA): TGTGCCAGCAGTGACCAGGAAAATTCACCCCTCCACTTT.

This clone appeared a single time. The CDR3 is CASSLSRGNTEAFF. The CDR3 DNA sequence: TGTGCCAGCAGTTTAAGCCGGGGAAACACTGAAGCTTTCTTT. The V and J genes are TRBV27 and TRBJ1-1; D remains unclear. Between the trimmed V and J ends, which lost 2 bases and 2 bases, there was a span of 9 bases. Germline V gene data show CDR1 as MNHEY and CDR2 as SMNVEV (reference sequence). The CDR3 is 14 amino acids.